These 27 T cell receptor beta chains were sequenced from one sample in a study of response to subunit inactivated influenza vaccine. TCRdb re-derived calls from the RT-PCR reads in MiXCR, one entry per CDR3 protein. Among hundreds of thousands of distinct CDR3 sequences listed, approximately 15% were seen once. Specimen: PBMCs from blood, collected 11 to 12 days after vaccination. Receptor source: a man over 45 who received an inactivated influenza vaccine.

This clonotype appeared many times. The chain has TRBV29-1 and TRBJ2-1; D is unresolved. Trimming took off 4 bases at V and 3 bases at J, with 13 bases between the two ends. This CDR3 has 14 residues. Germline CDR1 is SQVTM and CDR2 is ANQGSEA. CDR3 coding DNA: TGCAGCGTTGGGTCCCCAGAGAACTACAATGAGCAGTTCTTC. Encoded protein: CSVGSPENYNEQFF.

V and J are TRBV28 and TRBJ1-5; D is undetermined. This CDR3 region has 13 residues. The germline gives CDR1 MDHEN, CDR2 SYDVKM. The germline V and J ends were trimmed by 2 bases and 2 bases, with 4 bases remaining between them. CDR3 loop: CASSLKRNQPQHF. The CDR3 DNA reads as TGTGCCAGCAGTTTAAAGCGCAATCAGCCCCAGCATTTT.

This clonotype was picked up a small number of times. The V gene is TRBV7-2, the J gene TRBJ2-7; the match to TRBD2 covers 7 bases. CDR3 length: 17 amino acids. With V trimmed by 5 bases and J by 8 bases, 21 bases remained unmatched. CDR1 and CDR2 (germline): SGHTA, FQGNSA. CDR3 in amino acids: CASSLSLSGSGILQQYF. The CDR3 nucleotides are TGTGCCAGCAGCCTCTCCTTAAGTGGCAGCGGGATCCTACAGCAGTACTTC. Combining the CDR3 with reference TRBV7-2 and TRBJ2-7 gives the whole variable domain GAGVSQSPSNKVTEKGKDVELRCDPISGHTALYWYRQSLGQGLEFLIYFQGNSAPDKSGLPSDRFSAERTGGSVSTLTIQRTQQEDSAVYLCASSLSLSGSGILQQYFGPGTRLTVT.

This clonotype was seen more than once but under ten times. CDR3 residues: CASSQLSGGSYNEQFF. The DNA for the CDR3 is TGTGCCAGCAGCCAACTTAGCGGGGGGTCCTACAATGAGCAGTTCTTC. The chain uses TRBV16 and TRBJ2-1; 10 positions agree with TRBD2. The junction had 2 bases not matched to a gene; V was cut back by 2 bases and J by 1 base. This CDR3 spans 16 amino acids. Germline lookup yields CDR1 KGHSY and CDR2 FQNENV.

This clonotype was picked up a small number of times. This chain uses TRBV20-1 with TRBJ1-3; tentative D call: TRBD1 (5 bases). The CDR3 length is 13 residues. V shed 7 bases and J shed 4 bases, with 14 bases lying between them. CDR1 and CDR2 (germline): DFQATT, SNEGSKA (reference sequence). CDR3 bases: TGCAGTGTTTCCCCGACAGCAGGAAACACCATATATTTT. It encodes CSVSPTAGNTIYF.

This clonotype showed up just a few times. The gene calls are TRBV4-3 and TRBJ2-1; 7 nucleotides line up with TRBD2. The germline V gene encodes CDR1 LGHNA and CDR2 YSLEER. V lost 1 base to trimming and J lost 15 bases; unmatched junction nucleotides: 9. The CDR3 is 13 amino acids. The CDR3 here is CASSQGNAGVRFF. The CDR3 coding sequence is TGCGCCAGCAGCCAAGGTAACGCGGGAGTCCGGTTCTTC.

This clonotype has a handful of counts. The chain is built from TRBV20-1 and TRBJ2-2; 10 bases map to TRBD2. The germline V gene has CDR1 DFQATT and CDR2 SNEGSKA (reference sequence). The CDR3 contains 17 residues. V was pared by 3 bases and J by 1 base, with 8 bases of the junction left unmatched. The CDR3 region has the DNA TGCAGTGCTAGTGAACTAGCGGGACTCCGGAACACCGGGGAGCTGTTTTTT. It yields the protein CSASELAGLRNTGELFF.

The chain's CDR3 is CASSQGTSGYTGELFF. The DNA of the CDR3 is TGCGCCAGCAGCCAAGGGACTAGCGGGTACACCGGGGAGCTGTTTTTT. This chain connects TRBV4-3 to TRBJ2-2; 11 nucleotides line up with TRBD2. After removal of 1 base from V and 3 bases from J, the junction contained 1 base not matched to a gene. The CDR3 extends over 16 amino acids. Germline V gene lookup returns CDR1 LGHNA and CDR2 YSLEER.

The chain links TRBV25-1 to TRBJ2-4; tentatively, D is TRBD1 (6 bases). Trimming took 3 bases from V and 15 from J, leaving 15 bases between them. CDR1 and CDR2 from the germline V gene are MGHDK and SYGVNS. The CDR3 sequence is 12 residues long. CDR3 in DNA: TGTGCCAGCAGTGACTCATTCCAGGGGTCGTACTTC. Translation: CASSDSFQGSYF.

The J gene is TRBJ2-7, the V gene TRBV6-1; 10 bases map to TRBD2. J was trimmed by 7 bases and V by 6 bases; bases with no gene match: 9. This CDR3 contains 14 residues. Germline V lookup: CDR1 MNHNS, CDR2 SASEGT. The CDR3 reads CASSRPGLAREQYF. The CDR3 DNA follows: TGTGCCAGCAGCCGACCGGGACTAGCGAGAGAGCAGTACTTC.

There are a few counts of this clonotype. V gene TRBV7-2 combines with J gene TRBJ1-1; possibly TRBD1 for D (6 bases). The germline CDR1 and CDR2 sequences are SGHTA and FQGNSA. Trimming took 1 base from V and 6 from J, leaving 12 bases between them. The CDR3 extends over 14 amino acids. For the CDR3, the DNA is TGTGCCAGCAGCTTAGAGCCGGGGGCGTCTGAAGCTTTCTTT. As protein: CASSLEPGASEAFF.

The J gene is TRBJ1-2, the V gene TRBV5-1, with no clear D. The CDR3 covers 16 residues. Germline lookup yields CDR1 SGHRS and CDR2 YFSETQ. V was pared by 0 bases and J by 1 base, with 13 bases between. The CDR3, as DNA: TGCGCCAGCAGCTTGGCGGTGGACGGAGATAACTATGGCTACACCTTC. It translates to CASSLAVDGDNYGYTF.

This chain connects TRBV27 to TRBJ1-1; D is unresolved. Germline lookup yields CDR1 MNHEY and CDR2 SMNVEV (reference sequence). Trimming took off 6 bases at V and 4 bases at J, with 6 bases between the two ends. The CDR3 contains 11 residues. The CDR3 DNA reads TGTGCCAGCAGGCGAATCACTGAAGCTTTCTTT. It translates to CASRRITEAFF.

The chain couples TRBV4-3 to TRBJ2-1, with D perhaps TRBD1 or TRBD2 (6 bases each). In germline, CDR1 is LGHNA, CDR2 YSLEER. V was trimmed by 0 bases and J by 10 bases, leaving 16 bases between them. There are 15 residues in the CDR3. CDR3 bases: TGCGCCAGCAGCCAAGACTTAGCGGCTACAGGGGAGCAGTTCTTC. Amino acids: CASSQDLAATGEQFF.

J is TRBJ2-1 and V is TRBV14; possibly TRBD1 or TRBD2 for D (5 bases each). The germline V gene encodes CDR1 SGHDN and CDR2 FVKESK. Trimming stripped 4 bases from V and 8 bases from J, with 12 bases between. The CDR3 totals 13 residues. This chain's CDR3 is CASSPFGTDEQFF. CDR3 nucleotides: TGTGCCAGCAGCCCCTTTGGGACGGATGAGCAGTTCTTC.

The chain carries TRBV20-1 and TRBJ2-3; TRBD1 matches at 7 bases. Germline V gene sequence: CDR1 DFQATT, CDR2 SNEGSKA (reference sequence). The CDR3 is 13 residues long. V was pared by 3 bases and J by 2 bases, with 2 bases of the junction left unmatched. The CDR3 bases are TGCAGTGCTAGCGGGACAGCCACAGATACGCAGTATTTT. Protein: CSASGTATDTQYF.

The chain is built from TRBV7-2 and TRBJ2-5, with D perhaps matching TRBD2 (5 bases). This CDR3 has 15 amino acids. V was cut by 3 bases and J by 1 base, with 12 bases left in between. The germline gives CDR1 SGHTA, CDR2 FQGNSA. CDR3 amino acids: CASSLRVVSQETQYF. CDR3 DNA: TGTGCCAGCAGCTTGCGGGTGGTCAGCCAAGAGACCCAGTACTTC.

This clonotype was detected ten times or more. The chain carries TRBV7-2 and TRBJ1-1; no firm D call. This CDR3 region has 17 residues. Trimming left V 2 bases short and J 5 bases short, with 21 bases between. The germline V gene encodes CDR1 SGHTA and CDR2 FQGNSA. CDR3 DNA: TGTGCCAGCAGCTTATTAAACACGGGATGGGCGGGGACTGAAGCTTTCTTT. It encodes CASSLLNTGWAGTEAFF.

In its sample, this clonotype was seen a few times. The chain employs TRBV6-2 or TRBV6-3 and TRBJ2-1; D is unclear. This CDR3 is 15 amino acids long. In germline, CDR1 is MNHEY, CDR2 SVGEGT. V lost 4 bases and J 0 bases, leaving 10 bases between the germline ends. This CDR3 reads CASSFLPSSYNEQFF. The CDR3 DNA is TGTGCCAGCAGTTTCCTACCGAGCTCCTACAATGAGCAGTTCTTC.

This clonotype was observed many times. The V and J genes are TRBV2 and TRBJ2-2, with D hard to call. Germline V gene sequence: CDR1 SNHLY, CDR2 FYNNEI. The CDR3 totals 16 residues. The V and J ends lost 6 bases and 0 bases respectively, with 14 bases between them. As DNA, the CDR3 is TGTGCCAGCAGCCAACGACGGCCCGCGAACACCGGGGAGCTGTTTTTT. It translates to CASSQRRPANTGELFF.

There are a few counts of this clonotype. The V and J genes are TRBV7-8 and TRBJ2-1, with 7 nucleotides matching TRBD2. The CDR3 sequence is 20 residues long. The V gene end was trimmed by 2 bases and the J gene end by 7 bases; junction bases not matched to a gene: 23. CDR1 and CDR2 from the germline V gene are SGHVS and FQNEAQ. The CDR3 DNA follows: TGTGCCAGCAGCTTATTTTCAAATCCCTCGGCGGGACTAAAACTTAATGAGCAGTTCTTC. Protein product: CASSLFSNPSAGLKLNEQFF.

The chain joins TRBV5-1 to TRBJ1-4; D ambiguous. Germline V gene lookup returns CDR1 SGHRS and CDR2 YFSETQ. Trimming took 4 bases from V and 8 from J, leaving 12 bases between them. The CDR3 sequence is 13 residues long. The CDR3, as DNA: TGCGCCAGCAGCCTACAGTTAGCGGAAAAACTGTTTTTT. Translation gives CASSLQLAEKLFF.

The genes are TRBV29-1 and TRBJ1-1, with 7 nucleotides matching TRBD1. CDR3 length: 13 residues. Germline CDR1 reads SQVTM; CDR2 reads ANQGSEA. The trim removed 4 bases at V and 12 bases at J, leaving 14 bases unmatched. CDR3 amino acids: CSVVLLEGGPSFF. The CDR3 DNA reads as TGCAGCGTTGTCCTCCTGGAAGGGGGCCCTTCTTTCTTT.

There are a few counts of this clonotype. This chain connects TRBV2 to TRBJ2-2; 7 bases align to TRBD1. This CDR3 contains 14 residues. The V and J ends lost 8 bases and 5 bases, in that order; junction bases with no gene match: 8. Germline V gene data show CDR1 as SNHLY and CDR2 as FYNNEI. CDR3 DNA: TGTGCCAGCGGTAACAGGGGATGGACCGGGGAGCTGTTTTTT. Residues: CASGNRGWTGELFF. Drawing the rest from reference TRBV2 and TRBJ2-2, the complete variable domain is EPEVTQTPSHQVTQMGQEVILRCVPISNHLYFYWYRQILGQKVEFLVSFYNNEISEKSEIFDDQFSVERPDGSNFTLKIRSTKLEDSAMYFCASGNRGWTGELFFGEGSRLTVL.

This clonotype was observed a few times. V is TRBV12-3 or TRBV12-4 and J is TRBJ2-5; TRBD1 matches 9 bases. There are 16 residues in the CDR3. V was clipped by 4 bases and J by 2 bases; unmatched bases: 8. CDR3: CASSWGQGLRQETQYF. The CDR3 bases are TGTGCCAGCAGTTGGGGACAGGGACTTCGGCAAGAGACCCAGTACTTC.

This clonotype came up many times. The CDR3 loop reads CASSFGQGEAFF. CDR3 nucleotides: TGTGCCAGCAGCTTTGGGCAGGGGGAAGCTTTCTTT. This chain links TRBV7-9 with TRBJ1-1; possible D gene TRBD1, 6 bases. The CDR3 runs to 12 residues. V shed 3 bases and J shed 8 bases, with 10 bases lying between them. Germline CDR1 reads SEHNR; CDR2 reads FQNEAQ (reference sequence).

This clonotype was counted between two and nine times. The chain employs TRBV7-9 and TRBJ2-1; D uncertain. The CDR3 sequence is 17 residues long. Trimming took off 1 base at V and 3 bases at J, with 16 bases between the two ends. Germline CDR1 and CDR2: SEHNR and FQNEAQ (reference sequence). Here the CDR3 DNA reads TGTGCCAGCAGCTTAGAACGAACTTCACGCAACTACAATGAGCAGTTCTTC. It specifies CASSLERTSRNYNEQFF.